Below are 5 T cell receptor beta chains sequenced from a single sample in a study of cytomegalovirus exposure and HLA in healthy donors. PCR was performed using 60 Vbeta and 13 Jbeta primers. TCRdb's table, derived via immunoSEQ multiplex PCR, lists solely in-frame clones and lacks some. Of about 150,000 clones listed, roughly 85% are singletons. Sequencing input: PBMCs. The receptor source for this set is a woman aged 18-29 years in good health and CMV-seronegative.

This clone was found once. The rearrangement links TRBV28 to TRBJ2-1; 13 bases are a match to TRBD2. After removal of 6 bases from V and 15 bases from J, the junction contained 5 bases not matched to a gene. The germline CDR1 and CDR2 sequences are MDHEN and SYDVKM. The CDR3 length is 12 residues. The CDR3 nucleotides read TGTGCCAGCAGACGGACTAGCGGGAGTTGGTTCTTC. Its protein is CASRRTSGSWFF.

The chain combines TRBV5-1 with TRBJ2-3; 15 bases are shared with TRBD2. V gave up 4 bases and J gave up 6 bases; unmatched junction bases: 6. Germline V gives CDR1 SGHRS, CDR2 YFSETQ. This CDR3 spans 16 amino acids. DNA for the CDR3: TGCGCCAGCAGCCCGGGACTAGCGGGGGGATCGGATACGCAGTATTTT. Its translation is CASSPGLAGGSDTQYF.

This clone was counted a single time. The rearrangement uses TRBV9 and TRBJ2-1, with TRBD2 identical over 10 bases. V lost 4 bases to trimming and J lost 3 bases; unmatched junction nucleotides: 19. From germline, CDR1 is SGDLS and CDR2 YYNGEE. This CDR3 has 20 residues. In nucleotides, the CDR3 is TGTGCCAGCAGCATCCGCAGGGAGGGGACTAGCGATTACCTCTACAATGAGCAGTTCTTC. It yields the protein CASSIRREGTSDYLYNEQFF.

The chain uses TRBV9 and TRBJ2-3, with D possibly TRBD2 on 6 matching bases. The CDR3 consists of 16 residues. Germline CDR1 reads SGDLS; CDR2 reads YYNGEE. V dropped 2 bases and J dropped 2 bases, with 15 bases sitting between them. The CDR3 region has the DNA TGTGCCAGCAGCGTCGGGTGGGGGGACCTCACAGATACGCAGTATTTT. As protein: CASSVGWGDLTDTQYF.

The chain links TRBV10-3 to TRBJ2-7, with TRBD1 matching 7 bases. V was pared by 5 bases and J by 2 bases, with 3 bases of the junction left unmatched. From germline, CDR1 is ENHRY and CDR2 SYGVKD. The CDR3 contains 13 residues. CDR3 in DNA: TGTGCCATCAGTACCGGGACAGCCTACGAGCAGTACTTC. Translating gives CAISTGTAYEQYF.